This passage covers 10 T cell receptor beta chains from one sample sequenced in a study of T cell responses to AZD1222 COVID-19 vaccine. The protocol was immunoSEQ multiplex PCR, while the TCRdb copy is restricted to in-frame clones and leaves out a portion. The sample carries around 81,000 clones, about 82% recorded once. The sequencing here drew on peripheral blood, taken on day 0 of AZD1222 vaccination. These receptors all come from an adult in good health.

CDR3: CASSLGQGAGELFF. CDR3 DNA sequence: TGTGCCAGCTCACTTGGACAGGGGGCCGGGGAGCTGTTTTTT. The chain carries TRBV18 and TRBJ2-2, with 10 bases that match TRBD1. The CDR3 is 14 amino acids. Germline CDR1 reads KGHSH; CDR2 reads LQKENI. V was clipped by 4 bases and J by 6 bases; unmatched bases: 2.

The chain has TRBV4-1 and TRBJ1-6, with a weak D call TRBD1 (5 bases). Between the trimmed V and J ends, which lost 0 bases and 0 bases, there was a span of 12 bases. In germline, CDR1 is MGHRA, CDR2 YSYEKL. The CDR3 spans 18 residues. CDR3 DNA sequence: TGCGCCAGCAGCCAAGAAGACAGTAAGAGCTCCTATAATTCACCCCTCCACTTT. Amino acid sequence: CASSQEDSKSSYNSPLHF.

V and J are TRBV9 and TRBJ2-7; 7 bases line up with TRBD1. This CDR3 is 14 amino acids long. The germline gives CDR1 SGDLS, CDR2 YYNGEE. The V and J ends lost 2 bases and 1 base, in that order; junction bases with no gene match: 3. The CDR3 nucleotides are TGTGCCAGCAGCGTCCGGGACAGATCCTACGAGCAGTACTTC. Translation: CASSVRDRSYEQYF.

This chain links TRBV7-3 with TRBJ2-1, with 7 positions matching TRBD1. Per the germline V gene, CDR1 is SGHTA and CDR2 is FQGTGA. The trim removed 3 bases at V and 0 bases at J, leaving 5 bases unmatched. CDR3 length: 16 residues. CDR3 amino acids: CASSFQGQSSYNEQFF. Written as DNA, the CDR3 is TGTGCCAGCAGCTTTCAGGGACAGAGCTCCTACAATGAGCAGTTCTTC.

The CDR3 DNA sequence: TGCGCCAGCAGCATTCGGACTGGGGAGAATGAGCAGTTCTTC. Encoded protein: CASSIRTGENEQFF. The chain employs TRBV5-1 and TRBJ2-1, with D possibly being TRBD2 (5 bases). Trimming shortened V by 4 bases and J by 7 bases, and 15 bases separated the two germline ends. This CDR3 is built from 14 residues. Germline V gives CDR1 SGHRS, CDR2 YFSETQ.

The rearrangement joins TRBV19 to TRBJ1-4; TRBD1 might be the D (6 bases). Germline V gene lookup returns CDR1 LNHDA and CDR2 SQIVND (reference sequence). The CDR3 loop spans 14 amino acids. V lost 7 bases and J lost 3, with 12 bases in between. The CDR3 spells CASNSGASNEKLFF. In DNA form, the CDR3 reads TGTGCCAGTAATTCGGGGGCGTCTAATGAAAAACTGTTTTTT.

This clone came up once. The chain carries TRBV30 and TRBJ2-1; D may be TRBD2 (6 bases). The CDR3 is made up of 14 amino acids. V lost 3 bases and J 7 bases, leaving 16 bases between the germline ends. The germline V gene encodes CDR1 GTSNPN and CDR2 SVGIG (reference sequence). CDR3 residues: CAWSGAGSWNEQFF. The CDR3, as DNA: TGTGCCTGGAGCGGAGCGGGCTCGTGGAATGAGCAGTTCTTC.

The chain is built from TRBV5-1 and TRBJ2-5; no firm D call. The germline gives CDR1 SGHRS, CDR2 YFSETQ. The CDR3 length is 11 residues. V lost 1 base and J 4 bases, leaving 2 bases between the germline ends. CDR3 residues: CASSLRETQYF. The CDR3 DNA sequence: TGCGCCAGCAGCTTGAGAGAGACCCAGTACTTC. Looking up the rest from reference TRBV5-1 and TRBJ2-5 gives the full variable domain: KAGVTQTPRYLIKTRGQQVTLSCSPISGHRSVSWYQQTPGQGLQFLFEYFSETQRNKGNFPGRFSGRQFSNSRSEMNVSTLELGDSALYLCASSLRETQYFGPGTRLLVL.

This clone was counted once. The CDR3 coding sequence is TGCGCCAGCACCCTCATGCCAACCACCTACGAGCAGTACTTC. As protein: CASTLMPTTYEQYF. J is TRBJ2-7 and V is TRBV5-1; D gene unclear. The CDR3 consists of 14 residues. CDR1 and CDR2 (germline): SGHRS, YFSETQ. Between the trimmed V and J ends, which lost 6 bases and 2 bases, there was a span of 15 bases.

This clone appeared a single time. The chain is built from TRBV5-4 and TRBJ2-7, with D possibly TRBD1 on 6 matching bases. The V and J ends lost 3 bases and 0 bases respectively, with 16 bases between them. The V gene's germline CDR1 is SGHNT and CDR2 YYREEE (reference sequence). The CDR3 totals 16 residues. The CDR3 DNA reads TGTGCCAGCAGCTCCAACGGCAGGGGCTTCTCCTACGAGCAGTACTTC. Amino acid sequence: CASSSNGRGFSYEQYF.